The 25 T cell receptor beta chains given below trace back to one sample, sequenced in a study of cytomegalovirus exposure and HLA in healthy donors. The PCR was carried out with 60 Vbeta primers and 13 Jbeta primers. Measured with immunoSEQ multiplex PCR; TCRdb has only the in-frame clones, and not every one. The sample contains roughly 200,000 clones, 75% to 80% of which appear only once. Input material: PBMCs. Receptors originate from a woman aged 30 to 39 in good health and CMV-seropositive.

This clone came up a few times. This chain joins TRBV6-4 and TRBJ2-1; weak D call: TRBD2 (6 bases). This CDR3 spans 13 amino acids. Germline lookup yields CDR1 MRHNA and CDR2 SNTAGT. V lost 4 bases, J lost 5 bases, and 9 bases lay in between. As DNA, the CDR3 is TGTGCCAGCAGTGTCGGGACTCACAATGAGCAGTTCTTC. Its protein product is CASSVGTHNEQFF.

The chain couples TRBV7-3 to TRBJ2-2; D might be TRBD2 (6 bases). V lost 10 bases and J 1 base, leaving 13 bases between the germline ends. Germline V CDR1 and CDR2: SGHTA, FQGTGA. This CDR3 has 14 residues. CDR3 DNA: TGTGCCACTAAGATCGGGGGGAACACCGGGGAGCTGTTTTTT. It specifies CATKIGGNTGELFF.

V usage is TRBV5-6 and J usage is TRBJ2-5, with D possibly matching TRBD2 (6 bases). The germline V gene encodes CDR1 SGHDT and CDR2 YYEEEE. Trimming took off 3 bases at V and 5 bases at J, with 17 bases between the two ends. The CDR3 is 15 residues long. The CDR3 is CASSWGEMGRETQYF. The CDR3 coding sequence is TGTGCCAGCAGCTGGGGGGAGATGGGCCGGGAGACCCAGTACTTC.

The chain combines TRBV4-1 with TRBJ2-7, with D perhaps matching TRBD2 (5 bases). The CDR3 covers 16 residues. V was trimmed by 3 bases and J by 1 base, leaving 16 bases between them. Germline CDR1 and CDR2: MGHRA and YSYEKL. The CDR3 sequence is CASSHPTTRASYEQYF. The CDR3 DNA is TGCGCCAGCAGCCACCCAACCACTAGGGCTTCCTACGAGCAGTACTTC.

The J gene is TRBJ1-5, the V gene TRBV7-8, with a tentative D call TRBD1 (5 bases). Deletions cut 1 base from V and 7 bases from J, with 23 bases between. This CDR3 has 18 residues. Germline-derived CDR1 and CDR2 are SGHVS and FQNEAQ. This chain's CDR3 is CASSLGGSGGVMGQPQHF. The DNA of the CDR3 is TGTGCCAGCAGCTTAGGGGGAAGTGGAGGGGTGATGGGGCAGCCCCAGCATTTT.

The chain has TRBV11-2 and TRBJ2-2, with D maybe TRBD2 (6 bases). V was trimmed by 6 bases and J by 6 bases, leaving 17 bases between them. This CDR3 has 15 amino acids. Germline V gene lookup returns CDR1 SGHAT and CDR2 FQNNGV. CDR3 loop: CASSPNLRRAGELFF. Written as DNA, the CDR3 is TGTGCCAGCAGTCCCAATCTCCGGAGGGCCGGGGAGCTGTTTTTT.

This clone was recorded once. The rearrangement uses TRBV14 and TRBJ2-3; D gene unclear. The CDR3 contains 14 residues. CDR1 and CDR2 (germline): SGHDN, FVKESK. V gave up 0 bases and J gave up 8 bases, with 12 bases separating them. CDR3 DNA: TGTGCCAGCAGCCAAGACGGCCGCGGCGGTACGCAGTATTTT. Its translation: CASSQDGRGGTQYF.

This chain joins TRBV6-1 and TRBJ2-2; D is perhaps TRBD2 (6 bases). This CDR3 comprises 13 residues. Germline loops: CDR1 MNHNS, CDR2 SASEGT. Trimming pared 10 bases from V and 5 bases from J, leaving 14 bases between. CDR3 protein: CAMLAGRTGELFF. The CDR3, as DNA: TGTGCCATGCTTGCGGGAAGGACCGGGGAGCTGTTTTTT.

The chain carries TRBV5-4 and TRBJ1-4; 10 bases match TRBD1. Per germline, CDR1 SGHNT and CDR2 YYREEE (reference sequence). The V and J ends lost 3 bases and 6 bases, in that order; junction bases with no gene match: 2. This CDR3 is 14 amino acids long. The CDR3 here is CASSSDRGDEKLFF. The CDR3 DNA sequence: TGTGCCAGCAGCTCGGACAGGGGGGATGAAAAACTGTTTTTT.

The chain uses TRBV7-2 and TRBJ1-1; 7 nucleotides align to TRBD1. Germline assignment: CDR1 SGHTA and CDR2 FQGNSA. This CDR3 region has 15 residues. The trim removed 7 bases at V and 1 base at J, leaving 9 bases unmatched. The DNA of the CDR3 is TGTGCCAGCACCGGTAGGGGGCGGTCGAACACTGAAGCTTTCTTT. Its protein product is CASTGRGRSNTEAFF.

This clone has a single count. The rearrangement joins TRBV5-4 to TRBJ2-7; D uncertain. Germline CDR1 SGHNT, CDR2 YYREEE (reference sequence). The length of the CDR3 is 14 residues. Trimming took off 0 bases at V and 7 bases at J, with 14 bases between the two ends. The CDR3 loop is CASSLESSLREQYF. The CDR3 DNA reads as TGTGCCAGCAGCTTGGAAAGTAGCTTGCGGGAGCAGTACTTC.

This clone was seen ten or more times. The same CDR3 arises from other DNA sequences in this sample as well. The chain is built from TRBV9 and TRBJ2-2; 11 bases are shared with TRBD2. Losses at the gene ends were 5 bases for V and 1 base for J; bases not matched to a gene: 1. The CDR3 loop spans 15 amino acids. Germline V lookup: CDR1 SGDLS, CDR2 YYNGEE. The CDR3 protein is CASSGTSGNTGELFF. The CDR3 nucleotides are TGTGCCAGCAGTGGGACTAGCGGGAACACCGGGGAGCTGTTTTTT.

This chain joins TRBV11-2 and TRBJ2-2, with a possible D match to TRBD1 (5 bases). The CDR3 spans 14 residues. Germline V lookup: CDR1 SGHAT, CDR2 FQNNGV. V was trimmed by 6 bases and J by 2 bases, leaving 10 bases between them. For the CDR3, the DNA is TGTGCCAGCAGACAGACAGAAAACACCGGGGAGCTGTTTTTT. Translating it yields CASRQTENTGELFF.

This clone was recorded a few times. CDR3 DNA: TGTGCCAGCAGCTTCGGGACTCCCACAGATACGCAGTATTTT. It encodes CASSFGTPTDTQYF. The J gene is TRBJ2-3, the V gene TRBV7-9; D perhaps matches TRBD2 (6 bases). There are 14 residues in the CDR3. Germline V gives CDR1 SEHNR, CDR2 FQNEAQ (reference sequence). V shed 3 bases and J shed 2 bases, with 9 bases lying between them.

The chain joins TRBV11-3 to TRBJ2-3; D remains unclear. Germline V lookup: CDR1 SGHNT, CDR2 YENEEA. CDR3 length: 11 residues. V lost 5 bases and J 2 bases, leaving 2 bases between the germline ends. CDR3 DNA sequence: TGTGCCAGCAGCCTCACAGATACGCAGTATTTT. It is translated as CASSLTDTQYF.

The CDR3 spells CASKKAGGLYNEQFF. The CDR3 DNA is TGTGCCAGCAAAAAAGCGGGGGGGCTCTACAATGAGCAGTTCTTC. The V call is TRBV27, the J call TRBJ2-1, with 10 bases aligning to TRBD2. CDR3 length equals 15 residues. CDR1 MNHEY and CDR2 SMNVEV come from the germline V gene (reference sequence). V shed 7 bases, J shed 3 bases, and the junction held 6 bases outside the gene matches.

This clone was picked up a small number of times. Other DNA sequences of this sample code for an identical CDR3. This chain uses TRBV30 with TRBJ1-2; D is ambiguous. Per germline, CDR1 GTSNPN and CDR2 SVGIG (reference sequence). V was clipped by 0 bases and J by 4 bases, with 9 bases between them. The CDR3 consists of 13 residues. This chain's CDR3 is CAWSVGGGYGYTF. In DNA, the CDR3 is TGTGCCTGGAGTGTAGGAGGCGGCTATGGCTACACCTTC.

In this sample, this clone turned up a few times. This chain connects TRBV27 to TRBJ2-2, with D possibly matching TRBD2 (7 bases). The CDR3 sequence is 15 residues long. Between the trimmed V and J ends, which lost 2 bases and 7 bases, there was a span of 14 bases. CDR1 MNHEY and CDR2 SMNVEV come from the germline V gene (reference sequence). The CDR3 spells CASSLAGGLGGELFF. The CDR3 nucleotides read TGTGCCAGCAGTTTAGCCGGGGGGCTGGGCGGGGAGCTGTTTTTT.

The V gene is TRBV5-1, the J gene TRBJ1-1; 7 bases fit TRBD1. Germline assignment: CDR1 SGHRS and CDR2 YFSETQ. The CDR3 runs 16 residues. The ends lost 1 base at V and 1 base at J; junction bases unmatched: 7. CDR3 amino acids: CASSLKVQGRNTEAFF. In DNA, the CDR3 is TGCGCCAGCAGCTTGAAGGTACAGGGGAGGAACACTGAAGCTTTCTTT.

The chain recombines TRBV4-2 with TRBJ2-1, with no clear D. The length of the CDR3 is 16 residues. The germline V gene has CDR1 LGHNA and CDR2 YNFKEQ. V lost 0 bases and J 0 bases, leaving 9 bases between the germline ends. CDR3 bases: TGTGCCAGCAGCCAAGACGAGACTGGCTCCTACAATGAGCAGTTCTTC. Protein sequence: CASSQDETGSYNEQFF.

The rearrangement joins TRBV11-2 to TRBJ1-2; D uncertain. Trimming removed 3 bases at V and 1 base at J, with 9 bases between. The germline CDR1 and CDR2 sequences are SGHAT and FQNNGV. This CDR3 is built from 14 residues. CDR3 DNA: TGTGCCAGCAGCTTCGCGACAAGTAACTATGGCTACACCTTC. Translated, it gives CASSFATSNYGYTF.

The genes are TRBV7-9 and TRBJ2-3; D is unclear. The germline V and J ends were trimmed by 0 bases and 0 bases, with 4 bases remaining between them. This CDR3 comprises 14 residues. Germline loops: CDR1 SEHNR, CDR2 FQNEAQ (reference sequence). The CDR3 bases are TGTGCCAGCAGCTTAGCGGGCAGCACAGATACGCAGTATTTT. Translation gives CASSLAGSTDTQYF.

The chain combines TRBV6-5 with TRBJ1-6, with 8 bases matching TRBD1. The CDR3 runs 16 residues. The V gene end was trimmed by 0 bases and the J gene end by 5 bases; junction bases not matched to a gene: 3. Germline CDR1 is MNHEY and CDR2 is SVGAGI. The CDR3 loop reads CASSYSAGGDNSPLHF. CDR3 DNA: TGTGCCAGCAGTTACTCCGCAGGGGGCGATAATTCACCCCTCCACTTT.

The CDR3 protein is CAWSTGGNQPQHF. The CDR3 region has the DNA TGTGCCTGGAGCACAGGGGGCAATCAGCCCCAGCATTTT. The chain uses TRBV30 and TRBJ1-5, with TRBD1 identical over 7 bases. V trimming: 3 bases; J trimming: 2 bases; junction bases outside the gene matches: 1. Per germline, CDR1 GTSNPN and CDR2 SVGIG (reference sequence). The length of the CDR3 is 13 residues.

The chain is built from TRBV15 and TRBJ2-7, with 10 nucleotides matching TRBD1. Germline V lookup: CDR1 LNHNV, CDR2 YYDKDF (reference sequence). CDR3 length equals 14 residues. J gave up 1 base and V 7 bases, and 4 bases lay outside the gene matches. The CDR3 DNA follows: TGTGCCACCAAAGAGGGACAGGGGTCCTACGAGCAGTACTTC. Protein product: CATKEGQGSYEQYF.